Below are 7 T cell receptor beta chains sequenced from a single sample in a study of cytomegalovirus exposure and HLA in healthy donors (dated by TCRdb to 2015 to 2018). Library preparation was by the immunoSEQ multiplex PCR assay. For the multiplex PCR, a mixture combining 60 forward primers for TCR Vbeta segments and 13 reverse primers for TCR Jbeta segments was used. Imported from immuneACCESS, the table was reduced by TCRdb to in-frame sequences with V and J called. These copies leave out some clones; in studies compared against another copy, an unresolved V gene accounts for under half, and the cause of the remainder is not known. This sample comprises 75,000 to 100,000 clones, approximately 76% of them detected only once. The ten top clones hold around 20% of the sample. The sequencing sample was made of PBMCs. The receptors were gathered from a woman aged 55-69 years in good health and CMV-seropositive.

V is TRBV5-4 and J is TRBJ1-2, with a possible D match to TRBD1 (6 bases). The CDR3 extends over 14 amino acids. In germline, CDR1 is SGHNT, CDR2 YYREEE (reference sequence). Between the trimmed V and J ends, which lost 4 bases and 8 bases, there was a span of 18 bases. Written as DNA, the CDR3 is TGTGCCAGCAGCCCCCGGGCGGGGGCGGAGGGCTACACCTTC. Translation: CASSPRAGAEGYTF.

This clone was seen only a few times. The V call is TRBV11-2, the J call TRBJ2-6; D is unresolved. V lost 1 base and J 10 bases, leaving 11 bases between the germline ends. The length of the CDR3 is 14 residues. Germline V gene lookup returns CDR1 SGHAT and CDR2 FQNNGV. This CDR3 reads CASSLGDTLNVLTF. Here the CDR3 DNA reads TGTGCCAGCAGCTTAGGTGACACCCTAAACGTCCTGACTTTC.

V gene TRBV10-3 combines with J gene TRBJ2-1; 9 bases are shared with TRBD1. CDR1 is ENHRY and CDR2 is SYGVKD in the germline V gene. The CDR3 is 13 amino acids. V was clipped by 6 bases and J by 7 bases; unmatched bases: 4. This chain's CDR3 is CAISEGTGNEQFF. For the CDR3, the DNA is TGTGCCATCAGCGAAGGGACAGGGAATGAGCAGTTCTTC.

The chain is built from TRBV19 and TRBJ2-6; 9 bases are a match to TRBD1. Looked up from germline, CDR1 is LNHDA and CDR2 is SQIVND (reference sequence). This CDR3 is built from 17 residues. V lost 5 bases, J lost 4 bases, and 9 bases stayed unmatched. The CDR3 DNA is TGTGCCAGTAGTGAACAGGGGGCAAGAACCGGGGCCAACGTCCTGACTTTC. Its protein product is CASSEQGARTGANVLTF.

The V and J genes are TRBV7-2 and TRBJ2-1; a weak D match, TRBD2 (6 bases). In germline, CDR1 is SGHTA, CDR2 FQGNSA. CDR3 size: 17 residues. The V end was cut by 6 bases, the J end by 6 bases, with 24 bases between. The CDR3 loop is CASRPITRGLNTNEQFF. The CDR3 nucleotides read TGTGCCAGCAGACCAATCACGAGGGGACTTAATACCAATGAGCAGTTCTTC. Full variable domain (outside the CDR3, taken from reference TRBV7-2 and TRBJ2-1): GAGVSQSPSNKVTEKGKDVELRCDPISGHTALYWYRQSLGQGLEFLIYFQGNSAPDKSGLPSDRFSAERTGGSVSTLTIQRTQQEDSAVYLCASRPITRGLNTNEQFFGPGTRLTVL.

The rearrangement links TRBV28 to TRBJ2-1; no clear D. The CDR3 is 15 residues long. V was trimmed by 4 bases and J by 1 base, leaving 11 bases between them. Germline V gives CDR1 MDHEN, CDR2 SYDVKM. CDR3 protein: CASSYRRESYNEQFF. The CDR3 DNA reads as TGTGCCAGCAGTTACCGCCGCGAATCCTACAATGAGCAGTTCTTC.

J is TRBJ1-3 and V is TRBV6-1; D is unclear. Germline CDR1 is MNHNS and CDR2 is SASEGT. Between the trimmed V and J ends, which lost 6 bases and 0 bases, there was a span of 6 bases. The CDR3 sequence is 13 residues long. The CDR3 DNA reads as TGTGCCAGCAGGGGAGCCTCTGGAAACACCATATATTTT. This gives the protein CASRGASGNTIYF.